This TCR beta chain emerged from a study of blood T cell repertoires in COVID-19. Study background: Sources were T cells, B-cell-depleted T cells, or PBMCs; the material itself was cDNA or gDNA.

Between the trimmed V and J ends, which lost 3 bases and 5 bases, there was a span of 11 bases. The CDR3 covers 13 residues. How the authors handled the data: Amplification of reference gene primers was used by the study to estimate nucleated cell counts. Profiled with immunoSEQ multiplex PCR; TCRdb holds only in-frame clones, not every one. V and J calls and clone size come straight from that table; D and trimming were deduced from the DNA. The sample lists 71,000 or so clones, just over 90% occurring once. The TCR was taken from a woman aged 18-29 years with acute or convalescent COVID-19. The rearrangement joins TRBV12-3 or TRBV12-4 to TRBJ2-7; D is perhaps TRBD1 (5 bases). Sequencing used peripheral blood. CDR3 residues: CASSFRQLNEQYF. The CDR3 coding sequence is TGTGCCAGCAGTTTTAGACAGTTAAACGAGCAGTACTTC.